What follows is one T cell receptor beta chain and its context. These data are taken from a study of blood T cell repertoires in COVID-19. Study-wide background: Italy, Spain and the United States were the sources of the convalescent and acute COVID-19 samples. T cells, B-cell-depleted T cells, or PBMCs supplied cDNA or gDNA.

Authors' analysis steps: It was from reference gene primer amplification that nucleated cell counts were estimated. Sequencing used immunoSEQ multiplex PCR; TCRdb keeps in-frame clones, though not all of them. V and J calls and clone size are those listed in that table; D and trimming were worked out from the DNA. The table has over 150,000 clones, roughly 80% seen once. This clonotype was sampled from a woman in her sixties with acute or convalescent COVID-19. The source material was peripheral blood.

The CDR3 DNA follows: TGCGCCAGCAGCCGGGACTCCTTGGGGGGCAATGAGCAGTTCTTC. The encoded protein is CASSRDSLGGNEQFF. The chain has TRBV4-1 and TRBJ2-1, with D possibly being TRBD2 (6 bases). CDR1 and CDR2 (germline): MGHRA, YSYEKL. The length of the CDR3 is 15 residues. Trimming stripped 4 bases from V and 6 bases from J, with 16 bases between.